The rows below give T cell receptor beta chains drawn from one sample of a study of beta chain features in type 1 diabetes. This table comes from immunoSEQ multiplex PCR, and its TCRdb copy is limited to in-frame clones, with some not included. The sample has about 160,000 clones; approximately 8% are singletons. The sample comprised central memory CD4+ T cells from blood. These receptors all come from a woman in her 40s with type 1 diabetes. Each CDR3 is given without its conserved first and last residue.

v_gene	j_gene	CDR3aa
TRBV9	TRBJ2-1	ASSGGAGVINEQF
TRBV5-1	TRBJ1-4	ASRTGATNEKLF
TRBV7-8	TRBJ1-1	ASSLIETEDTEAF
TRBV29-1	TRBJ1-4	SVALGEKLF
TRBV27	TRBJ1-5	ASSERQGGSQPQH
TRBV2	TRBJ1-2	ASSGITAYYGYT
TRBV5-1	TRBJ2-7	ASSLEGGREQY
TRBV7-6	TRBJ2-2	ASTVSASNTGELF
TRBV7-9	TRBJ2-7	ASSFGGRGYEQY
TRBV2	TRBJ1-5	ASMDSPNQPQH
TRBV16	TRBJ1-4	ASSQSRGSEKLF
TRBV10-3	TRBJ2-7	AISKGVEQY
TRBV28	TRBJ2-7	ASSLAGNYEQY
TRBV19	TRBJ1-5	ASSTEGAPGFNQPQH
TRBV29-1	TRBJ1-1	SVDAGARGGAF
TRBV19	TRBJ2-1	ASSGSGTIIGEQF
TRBV14	TRBJ2-2	ASSQAFWDRGTGELF
TRBV7-6	TRBJ2-3	ASSPGLDTQY
TRBV29-1	TRBJ1-4	SVAGGASEKLF
TRBV27	TRBJ2-7	ASSLQAGGSYEQY
TRBV5-1	TRBJ1-2	ASSSGQVEGYGYT
TRBV6-5	TRBJ1-6	ASSKSNSPLH
TRBV7-2	TRBJ2-3	ASSLIREYADTQY
TRBV4-3	TRBJ1-5	ASSQDYSQPQH
TRBV4-3	TRBJ2-7	ASSQDPGQGGYEQY
TRBV23-1	TRBJ1-1	ASSSGGPRNTEAF
TRBV5-4	TRBJ2-2	ASSLEGGTGELF
TRBV7-2	TRBJ2-7	ASSPGTFSYEQY
TRBV7-2	TRBJ1-1	ASSLGAAGTEAF
TRBV5-1	TRBJ1-4	ASKVAQPNEKLF
TRBV7-9	TRBJ2-3	ASSLETSGGSDTQY
TRBV7-2	TRBJ2-4	ASSPLRAQGNIQY
TRBV5-6	TRBJ1-6	ASSLRPGGTSPLH
TRBV7-2	TRBJ1-5	ASSLGGRRNQPQH
TRBV28	TRBJ1-1	ASLHPANTEAF
TRBV27	TRBJ2-1	ASSLDGWGGSGYNEQF
TRBV20-1	TRBJ1-2	SARQGYGYT